Here is one TCR beta chain with its context. Its antigen is undetermined. These data are taken from a study of shared clonotypes between healthy human individuals. Whole-study results and caveats: Few donors limited the genetic and exposure-history diversity represented.

This CDR3 region has 13 residues. CDR1 and CDR2 from the germline V gene are MNHEY and SVGAGI. After removal of 5 bases from V and 11 bases from J, the junction contained 6 bases not matched to a gene. Recent vaccinations or acute infections were absent in the healthy HIV-negative adult donors. Libraries were prepared by immunoSEQ multiplex PCR; TCRdb keeps only in-frame clonotypes and omits some of them. This table holds some 2 million clones, 95% found once. The TCR originated in a man aged 18 to 29 in good health. The chain carries TRBV6-5 and TRBJ1-4; 9 bases align to TRBD1. The material sequenced was naive CD4+ T cells sorted from blood. The subset: CD45RA+ positively selected. The CDR3 is CASSHRDRVKLFF. The CDR3 DNA is TGTGCCAGCAGTCACCGGGACAGGGTCAAACTGTTTTTT.